This T cell receptor (beta chain) was captured in a study of tumor-infiltrating lymphocytes in primary liver carcinoma. Study summary: Samples had roughly 3.65 to 7.13 million productive TCRbeta reads, comparable between tissue types.

The CDR3 totals 12 residues. Per the germline V gene, CDR1 is SGHAT and CDR2 is FQDESV (reference sequence). Of note for this clonotype: The antigen is not known. No conserved phenylalanine or tryptophan ends this CDR3, so it is likely a read error.

Findings and limits, study-wide: A small share of top clones, only about 7.5-25%, was found in all five tumor regions. A significantly higher top-250-clone fraction was recorded for tumors than for blood (p = 0.039).

Reverse transcription of 500 to 650 ng total RNA with a constant-region primer produced TCR beta cDNA. Slightly modified ARM-PCR, run as three nested multiplex PCR rounds, produced the TCR beta libraries. The first two PCR rounds, around 10 cycles each, used TRBV1-TRBV30 forward primers and a C-beta reverse primer. TCRdb re-analysed the multiplex PCR reads in MiXCR, keeping a single row per CDR3 protein. The table includes some 30,000 distinct CDR3 sequences, 60% to 80% detected once. Unsorted bulk tissue, roughly 20-32 mg of it, served as the source for co-extraction of RNA and DNA. The sample was liver tumor tissue from sampling region 3. Subset described: tumor region T3, left-lateral pole. The chain employs TRBV11-1 and TRBJ2-7; D ambiguous. The clonotype originates from a woman aged 25 to 39 with primary liver carcinoma and hepatitis B virus infection. Here the CDR3 DNA reads TGTGCTAGTAGCTTCATGGGTTACGAGCAGTACCTC. This translates into CASSFMGYEQYL.